This passage covers 32 T cell receptor beta chains from one sample sequenced in a study of blood T cell repertoires in COVID-19. Clones were sequenced by immunoSEQ multiplex PCR, and TCRdb holds only the in-frame ones, with some missing. The data hold 410,000 or so clones, with 89% observed a single time. The specimen sequenced was peripheral blood. These TCRs come from a woman between 40 and 55 years old with COVID-19, enrolled during active disease.

The chain uses TRBV11-2 and TRBJ2-1, with a tentative D call TRBD1 (6 bases). Trimming left V 6 bases short and J 2 bases short, with 17 bases between. Germline V gives CDR1 SGHAT, CDR2 FQNNGV. The CDR3 extends over 16 amino acids. The CDR3 region is CASSLRPSGAYNEQFF. The DNA for the CDR3 is TGTGCCAGCAGTCTCAGACCGTCAGGGGCCTACAATGAGCAGTTCTTC. Combining the CDR3 with reference TRBV11-2 and TRBJ2-1 gives the whole variable domain EAGVAQSPRYKIIEKRQSVAFWCNPISGHATLYWYQQILGQGPKLLIQFQNNGVVDDSQLPKDRFSAERLKGVDSTLKIQPAKLEDSAVYLCASSLRPSGAYNEQFFGPGTRLTVL.

The CDR3 nucleotides are TGCGCCAGCAGCCTTGGGGCTACAGGGGTCAATCAGCCCCAGCATTTT. Translation: CASSLGATGVNQPQHF. The chain employs TRBV5-1 and TRBJ1-5, with 7 bases aligning to TRBD1. Trimming cost V 4 bases and J 3 bases; bases outside gene matches: 10. Germline CDR1 SGHRS, CDR2 YFSETQ. The CDR3 length is 16 residues.

J is TRBJ1-4 and V is TRBV28; 9 positions agree with TRBD1. V trimming: 10 bases; J trimming: 8 bases; junction bases outside the gene matches: 5. Germline lookup yields CDR1 MDHEN and CDR2 SYDVKM. The CDR3 contains 12 residues. CDR3 in DNA: TGTGCCATTACAGGGGGCAGGGAAAAACTGTTTTTT. Translation: CAITGGREKLFF.

This chain links TRBV27 with TRBJ1-2; D remains unclear. The V gene's germline CDR1 is MNHEY and CDR2 SMNVEV (reference sequence). Deletions cut 6 bases from V and 8 bases from J, with 13 bases between. The length of the CDR3 is 12 residues. The CDR3 DNA reads as TGTGCCAGCAGCCGATCCGGGAGAGGCTACACCTTC. It translates to CASSRSGRGYTF.

The rearrangement links TRBV7-2 to TRBJ1-2, with D perhaps TRBD1 (5 bases). Germline-derived CDR1 and CDR2 are SGHTA and FQGNSA. V dropped 5 bases and J dropped 5 bases, with 12 bases sitting between them. The CDR3 extends over 13 amino acids. In DNA, the CDR3 is TGTGCCAGCAGCCGGGGGGGGGTTTATGGCTACACCTTC. Its protein product is CASSRGGVYGYTF.

The chain links TRBV20-1 to TRBJ1-1; D uncertain. Trimming stripped 3 bases from V and 10 bases from J, with 15 bases between. Germline assignment: CDR1 DFQATT and CDR2 SNEGSKA (reference sequence). The CDR3 is 12 amino acids. CDR3 nucleotide sequence: TGCAGTGCTAGTATAGCTCCCGAAAGAGCTTTCTTT. The encoded protein is CSASIAPERAFF.

This chain uses TRBV6-2 or TRBV6-3 with TRBJ1-6; D call uncertain. Germline CDR1 and CDR2: MNHEY and SVGEGT. V was clipped by 5 bases and J by 3 bases, with 11 bases between them. This CDR3 comprises 15 residues. The DNA for the CDR3 is TGTGCCAGCAGTCCCGGGTTCTTCTATAATTCACCCCTCCACTTT. Translation: CASSPGFFYNSPLHF.

This chain uses TRBV3-1 (or the pseudogene TRBV3-2) with TRBJ2-1, with 7 bases aligning to TRBD2. The junction had 3 bases not matched to a gene; V was cut back by 4 bases and J by 0 bases. This CDR3 is 15 amino acids long. From germline, CDR1 is LGHDT and CDR2 YNNKEL (reference sequence). CDR3 protein: CASSPLASSYNEQFF. The DNA for the CDR3 is TGTGCCAGCAGCCCACTAGCGAGCTCCTACAATGAGCAGTTCTTC.

The J gene is TRBJ2-1, the V gene TRBV15, with TRBD1 matching 9 bases. CDR1 LNHNV and CDR2 YYDKDF come from the germline V gene (reference sequence). This CDR3 has 16 amino acids. The V and J ends lost 0 bases and 5 bases, in that order; junction bases with no gene match: 5. Here the CDR3 DNA reads TGTGCCACCAGCAGAGAATCCGGGACAGGGAACAATGAGCAGTTCTTC. Its translation is CATSRESGTGNNEQFF.

The chain recombines TRBV28 with TRBJ2-1; 9 bases map to TRBD1. After removal of 2 bases from V and 6 bases from J, the junction contained 8 bases not matched to a gene. The CDR3 sequence is 16 residues long. Looked up from germline, CDR1 is MDHEN and CDR2 is SYDVKM. The CDR3 reads CASSLLDRGAGNEQFF. CDR3 nucleotide sequence: TGTGCCAGCAGTTTACTTGACAGGGGGGCGGGCAATGAGCAGTTCTTC.

The chain employs TRBV4-3 and TRBJ2-1; 12 positions match TRBD2. With 3 bases clipped from V and 6 bases from J, the junction kept 6 bases outside the gene matches. From germline, CDR1 is LGHNA and CDR2 YSLEER. The CDR3 spans 16 residues. This chain's CDR3 is CASSHSLAGGPNEQFF. The CDR3 DNA is TGCGCCAGCAGCCACTCCCTAGCGGGAGGGCCCAATGAGCAGTTCTTC.

V usage is TRBV27 and J usage is TRBJ2-1; 12 nucleotides agree with TRBD2. Germline CDR1 and CDR2: MNHEY and SMNVEV (reference sequence). V gave up 4 bases and J gave up 2 bases; unmatched junction bases: 3. The CDR3 is made up of 16 amino acids. The CDR3 sequence: CASSSSSGRAYNEQFF. CDR3 nucleotides: TGTGCCAGCAGTTCGTCTAGCGGGAGGGCCTACAATGAGCAGTTCTTC.

This clone was picked up one time. The genes are TRBV5-6 and TRBJ1-2, with D uncertain. CDR3 length equals 14 residues. From germline, CDR1 is SGHDT and CDR2 YYEEEE. The V end lost 2 bases, the J end lost 5 bases, and 13 bases lay between the germline ends. CDR3 sequence reads: CASSFAEVRYGYTF. The DNA of the CDR3 is TGTGCCAGCAGCTTTGCGGAGGTTCGGTATGGCTACACCTTC.

The genes are TRBV27 and TRBJ2-7, with D unclear. The CDR3 spans 14 residues. V dropped 0 bases and J dropped 1 base, with 7 bases sitting between them. The V gene's germline CDR1 is MNHEY and CDR2 SMNVEV (reference sequence). CDR3 bases: TGTGCCAGCAGTTTATCGGCTTTTTCCTACGAGCAGTACTTC. It codes for CASSLSAFSYEQYF.

This sequence joins TRBV7-9 and TRBJ2-5, with TRBD2 identical over 7 bases. CDR3 length: 16 residues. Germline V CDR1 and CDR2: SEHNR, FQNEAQ (reference sequence). Trimming cost V 3 bases and J 2 bases; bases outside gene matches: 9. The CDR3 coding sequence is TGTGCCAGCAGCTTGAGTCAATTGGGGGGGCAAGAGACCCAGTACTTC. This gives the protein CASSLSQLGGQETQYF.

CDR3 in amino acids: CAWAGTGAYNQPQHF. CDR3 sequence (DNA): TGTGCCTGGGCCGGGACAGGGGCCTACAATCAGCCCCAGCATTTT. This chain joins TRBV30 and TRBJ1-5; 10 nucleotides line up with TRBD1. This CDR3 comprises 15 residues. CDR1 and CDR2 from the germline V gene are GTSNPN and SVGIG (reference sequence). V lost 5 bases and J lost 3; bases outside the gene matches: 7. Full variable domain (remainder filled in from reference TRBV30 and TRBJ1-5): SQTIHQWPATLVQPVGSPLSLECTVEGTSNPNLYWYRQAAGRGLQLLFYSVGIGQISSEVPQNLSASRPQDRQFILSSKKLLLSDSGFYLCAWAGTGAYNQPQHFGDGTRLSIL.

This chain connects TRBV6-6 to TRBJ2-1; weak D call: TRBD2 (6 bases). The CDR3 contains 18 residues. Germline CDR1 MNHNY, CDR2 SVGAGI (reference sequence). V lost 6 bases, J lost 4 bases, and 25 bases lay in between. The CDR3 reads CASSRPTAGRGRYNEQFF. CDR3 DNA sequence: TGTGCCAGCAGCCGACCAACGGCTGGGCGGGGACGTTACAATGAGCAGTTCTTC.

The chain uses TRBV6-2 or TRBV6-3 and TRBJ1-5; tentatively, D is TRBD1 (5 bases). Germline V lookup: CDR1 MNHEY, CDR2 SVGEGT. The CDR3 is 15 residues long. Trimming left V 5 bases short and J 4 bases short, with 15 bases between. The CDR3 DNA reads as TGTGCCAGCAGTGTACAGGCTGGCGGTAATCAGCCCCAGCATTTT. Its protein product is CASSVQAGGNQPQHF.

V gene TRBV13 combines with J gene TRBJ2-2; 7 nucleotides match TRBD1. The V segment lost 2 bases and the J segment 6 bases; nucleotides outside the gene matches: 12. Per germline, CDR1 PRHDT and CDR2 FYEKMQ (reference sequence). The CDR3 contains 17 residues. The CDR3 here is CASSLRVGGQDSGELFF. CDR3 nucleotides: TGTGCCAGCAGCTTAAGGGTTGGTGGACAGGACTCCGGGGAGCTGTTTTTT.

V and J are TRBV5-1 and TRBJ1-4; D is possibly TRBD1 (5 bases). Germline CDR1 reads SGHRS; CDR2 reads YFSETQ. V shed 0 bases and J shed 4 bases, with 7 bases lying between them. This CDR3 contains 14 residues. The CDR3 is CASSLGGHNEKLFF. CDR3 nucleotides: TGCGCCAGCAGCTTGGGAGGACATAATGAAAAACTGTTTTTT. Drawing the rest from reference TRBV5-1 and TRBJ1-4, the complete variable domain is KAGVTQTPRYLIKTRGQQVTLSCSPISGHRSVSWYQQTPGQGLQFLFEYFSETQRNKGNFPGRFSGRQFSNSRSEMNVSTLELGDSALYLCASSLGGHNEKLFFGSGTQLSVL.

This rearrangement joins TRBV4-1 to TRBJ2-3; 14 bases agree with TRBD2. V lost 5 bases and J lost 3; bases outside the gene matches: 10. The CDR3 runs 18 residues. In germline, CDR1 is MGHRA, CDR2 YSYEKL. For the CDR3, the DNA is TGCGCCAGCAGCACCTTGGGACTAGCGGGAGTAGGGACAGATACGCAGTATTTT. The encoded protein is CASSTLGLAGVGTDTQYF.

V usage is TRBV19 and J usage is TRBJ1-1; 7 bases align to TRBD1. The germline V gene has CDR1 LNHDA and CDR2 SQIVND (reference sequence). CDR3 length equals 14 residues. V gave up 5 bases and J gave up 5 bases; unmatched junction bases: 8. The CDR3 region is CASSPTGEWTEAFF. The CDR3 DNA reads as TGTGCCAGTAGTCCTACAGGGGAATGGACTGAAGCTTTCTTT.

The chain uses TRBV2 and TRBJ1-2, with 9 positions matching TRBD1. Germline loops: CDR1 SNHLY, CDR2 FYNNEI. The CDR3 consists of 13 residues. V gave up 6 bases and J gave up 5 bases; unmatched junction bases: 4. This chain's CDR3 is CASRGQGGYGYTF. The DNA for the CDR3 is TGTGCCAGCAGGGGACAGGGAGGGTATGGCTACACCTTC.

This clone has a single count. The rearrangement uses TRBV7-2 and TRBJ1-4; possible D gene TRBD1, 5 bases. This CDR3 is 15 amino acids long. V shed 1 base and J shed 7 bases, with 13 bases lying between them. In germline, CDR1 is SGHTA, CDR2 FQGNSA. CDR3 sequence: CASSLDGGRGEKLFF. The CDR3 region has the DNA TGTGCCAGCAGCTTAGACGGGGGGAGGGGTGAAAAACTGTTTTTT.

V and J are TRBV27 and TRBJ1-1; D not resolved. The CDR3 extends over 16 amino acids. The germline CDR1 and CDR2 sequences are MNHEY and SMNVEV (reference sequence). The V and J ends lost 0 bases and 0 bases respectively, with 11 bases between them. CDR3 residues: CASSLSSRDLNTEAFF. CDR3 bases: TGTGCCAGCAGTTTATCGTCGCGGGATTTGAACACTGAAGCTTTCTTT.

The chain links TRBV11-3 to TRBJ2-5; D not certain. V was clipped by 5 bases and J by 3 bases, with 16 bases between them. CDR1 and CDR2 (germline): SGHNT, YENEEA. This CDR3 comprises 15 residues. The CDR3: CASSVGRHTKETQYF. As DNA, the CDR3 is TGTGCCAGCAGCGTAGGACGACACACCAAAGAGACCCAGTACTTC.

This rearrangement joins TRBV28 to TRBJ1-2; D remains ambiguous. The ends were cut back, 7 bases at V and 7 bases at J, with 16 bases in the middle. From germline, CDR1 is MDHEN and CDR2 SYDVKM. The CDR3 sequence is 13 residues long. The CDR3 loop reads CASTLQPSGGYTF. The CDR3 DNA follows: TGTGCCAGCACCCTCCAGCCATCGGGTGGCTACACCTTC.

This sequence joins TRBV5-1 and TRBJ1-1; the D gene is possibly TRBD1 (6 bases). The CDR3 covers 16 residues. Trimming shortened V by 5 bases and J by 3 bases, and 20 bases separated the two germline ends. Germline loops: CDR1 SGHRS, CDR2 YFSETQ. In DNA, the CDR3 is TGCGCCAGCAGTCAGGGGTTTGGGGTGTTGGACACTGAAGCTTTCTTT. Amino acid sequence: CASSQGFGVLDTEAFF.

The chain combines TRBV7-3 with TRBJ2-1; 12 nucleotides match TRBD2. The germline CDR1 and CDR2 sequences are SGHTA and FQGTGA. V trimming: 5 bases; J trimming: 9 bases; junction bases outside the gene matches: 5. This CDR3 contains 14 residues. CDR3 protein: CASSLAGGPTEQFF. CDR3 DNA sequence: TGTGCCAGCAGCCTAGCGGGAGGGCCGACTGAGCAGTTCTTC.

The V gene is TRBV6-2 or TRBV6-3, the J gene TRBJ1-3; D is unclear. Between the trimmed V and J ends, which lost 2 bases and 0 bases, there was a span of 8 bases. CDR3 length equals 15 residues. The germline gives CDR1 MNHEY, CDR2 SVGEGT. CDR3 sequence reads: CASSYRYNSGNTIYF. The CDR3 bases are TGTGCCAGCAGTTACCGGTATAACTCTGGAAACACCATATATTTT.

The CDR3 protein is CSVLKTASQETQYF. DNA for the CDR3: TGCAGCGTCCTCAAGACAGCTTCCCAAGAGACCCAGTACTTC. The chain combines TRBV29-1 with TRBJ2-5, with D possibly TRBD1 on 5 matching bases. Germline lookup yields CDR1 SQVTM and CDR2 ANQGSEA. Trimming stripped 6 bases from V and 1 base from J, with 15 bases between. The CDR3 runs 14 residues.

The J gene is TRBJ1-4, the V gene TRBV4-3, with TRBD1 matching over 8 bases. CDR1 and CDR2 (germline): LGHNA, YSLEER. Germline trimming cut 4 bases from V and 7 bases from J; bases unmatched to any gene: 8. This CDR3 has 15 residues. CDR3 nucleotide sequence: TGCGCCAGCAGCCGCTCGACAGGGGCGGGTGAAAAACTGTTTTTT. Amino acids: CASSRSTGAGEKLFF.